Listed here is a single TCR beta chain. The sample holds many counts of this clonotype. Its antigen is unknown. No quality values exist for individual bases; no much larger clone is one base distant. The sample belongs to a study of CD8 T cells in ankylosing spondylitis (dated by TCRdb to 2016 to 2017). General notes on the study: To find TCR variants linked to disease, the study profiled T cell receptor beta repertoires in ankylosing spondylitis patients and healthy donors. The whole study cohort included some 100 healthy donors and about two dozen ankylosing spondylitis patients. Peripheral blood was sampled, and synovial fluid was additionally collected from ankylosing spondylitis patients. The paper as a whole reports these results and caveats: Some TCR beta motif variants had previously been reported in synovial fluid and blood of reactive arthritis patients, which suggested common disease-initiation mechanisms. A TCR beta motif made up of about eight highly homologous amino acid variants appeared to be characteristic of blood from ankylosing spondylitis patients. Significant enrichment of the disease-linked clones was reported in matched synovial fluid samples from ankylosing spondylitis patients. A CD8+ phenotype was shown by the disease-linked clones, which were found at relatively low frequencies in peripheral blood.

The instrument given in TCRdb is Illumina HiSeq 2500. Quantitative 5'-RACE with molecular barcodes was the method used to prepare the TCR beta libraries. As for the original processing: To identify disease-linked TCR variants, a new computational method was used, one built on a probabilistic model of VDJ rearrangement. Using fastp trimming at Q25 and MiXCR clonotype assembly, TCRdb reanalyzed the public sequencing data and kept in-frame beta chains. CDR3 protein sequences are deduplicated, and each keeps its most common genes and DNA. What appears here as the V and J calls and clone size reflects TCRdb's work, not the paper's. This sample lists about 510,000 distinct CDR3 sequences; roughly 5.3% were detected once. Under 4.5% of the sample comes from the top ten. V is reduced by 2 bases and J by 8 bases, leaving a spacing of 5 bases between them. CDR3 length: 12 amino acids, cysteine to phenylalanine. The CDR3 DNA has 36 bases and is translated from base 1. Per the germline V gene, SGDLS is the CDR1 and YYNGEE is the CDR2.

The chain uses TRBV9 and TRBJ1-6; no D gene is confidently identified. The source is a male donor with ankylosing spondylitis. The material sequenced was blood, either unsorted or a sorted T cell fraction (not recorded which). The CDR3 protein sequence reads: CASSVQDSPLHF. Read as DNA, the sequence is TGTGCCAGCAGCGTTCAGGATTCACCCCTCCACTTT.